One sample yielded the 29 T cell receptor beta chains listed below, sequenced in a study of PD-1 blockade in classical Hodgkin lymphoma. Time point denoted: cycle 4 day 1 (C4D1), after five to seven weeks of nivolumab. The patients all showed relapse after autologous stem cell transplantation, while their brentuximab vedotin exposure varied. Magnetic negative selection of thawed PBMCs yielded the CD8+ T cells. The assay was immunoSEQ multiplex PCR, and TCRdb's table has in-frame clones only and misses some. The sample records approximately 10,000 clones, around 83% being singletons. Sequencing used CD8+ T cells from blood, obtained before the fourth cycle of nivolumab. The receptors stem from a human donor with classical Hodgkin lymphoma. The donor label of this sample is uncertain.

This sequence joins TRBV13 and TRBJ2-1, with 9 bases that match TRBD1. Germline CDR1 PRHDT, CDR2 FYEKMQ (reference sequence). The CDR3 consists of 13 residues. V was pared by 6 bases and J by 9 bases, with 6 bases of the junction left unmatched. The CDR3 bases are TGTGCCAGCAGTTCCCGACAGGGGGGTGAGCAGTTCTTC. Residues: CASSSRQGGEQFF. Together with reference TRBV13 and TRBJ2-1, the CDR3 gives the full variable domain: AAGVIQSPRHLIKEKRETATLKCYPIPRHDTVYWYQQGPGQDPQFLISFYEKMQSDKGSIPDRFSAQQFSDYHSELNMSSLELGDSALYFCASSSRQGGEQFFGPGTRLTVL.

V gene TRBV28 combines with J gene TRBJ2-2; a possible D gene is TRBD2 (6 bases). Looked up from germline, CDR1 is MDHEN and CDR2 is SYDVKM. The CDR3 is 16 residues long. V was clipped by 7 bases and J by 4 bases, with 19 bases between them. In nucleotides, the CDR3 is TGTGCCAGCACCTCCCCAGGCGGGGTACTCACCGGGGAGCTGTTTTTT. This sequence encodes CASTSPGGVLTGELFF.

The genes are TRBV5-1 and TRBJ1-1; no definite D call. Trimming took 0 bases from V and 0 from J, leaving 9 bases between them. Germline V gene lookup returns CDR1 SGHRS and CDR2 YFSETQ. The CDR3 is 15 amino acids. DNA for the CDR3: TGCGCCAGCAGCTTGGACAGAAATATGAACACTGAAGCTTTCTTT. It codes for CASSLDRNMNTEAFF.

This chain uses TRBV5-6 with TRBJ2-1; 9 bases fit TRBD2. J lost 9 bases, V lost 2 bases, and 3 bases had no gene match. This CDR3 comprises 13 residues. In germline, CDR1 is SGHDT, CDR2 YYEEEE. The DNA for the CDR3 is TGTGCCAGCAGCTTCGGACTAGCGATTGAGCAGTTCTTC. Amino acid sequence: CASSFGLAIEQFF.

The V call is TRBV5-8, the J call TRBJ1-5; maybe TRBD1 (5 bases). The CDR3 covers 14 residues. V was clipped by 0 bases and J by 8 bases, with 12 bases between them. Germline V gene sequence: CDR1 SGHTS, CDR2 YDEGEE. CDR3: CASSLGDLGEPQHF. In DNA form, the CDR3 reads TGTGCCAGCAGCTTGGGGGACTTGGGGGAGCCCCAGCATTTT.

The V gene is TRBV30, the J gene TRBJ1-1; 8 nucleotides match TRBD1. The CDR3 is made up of 13 amino acids. Germline lookup yields CDR1 GTSNPN and CDR2 SVGIG (reference sequence). V shed 0 bases, J shed 6 bases, and the junction held 3 bases outside the gene matches. The CDR3 DNA reads as TGTGCCTGGAGTGTACAGGGGGGGGCTGAAGCTTTCTTT. This encodes CAWSVQGGAEAFF.

This clone was seen just once. V and J are TRBV29-1 and TRBJ2-7; weak D call: TRBD1 (5 bases). This CDR3 region has 13 residues. Trimming pared 5 bases from V and 0 bases from J, leaving 11 bases between. Germline-derived CDR1 and CDR2 are SQVTM and ANQGSEA. The CDR3 DNA reads as TGCAGCGTTAAGGGGTCCTCCTCCTACGAGCAGTACTTC. Protein product: CSVKGSSSYEQYF.

This clone was recorded once. The J gene is TRBJ2-7, the V gene TRBV30; D is undetermined. Per germline, CDR1 GTSNPN and CDR2 SVGIG (reference sequence). Trimming shortened V by 6 bases and J by 2 bases, and 14 bases separated the two germline ends. The CDR3 is 13 residues long. The CDR3 spells CACDGRIPYEQYF. The CDR3 DNA follows: TGTGCCTGTGATGGACGCATACCCTACGAGCAGTACTTC.

In its sample, this clone was seen once. V and J are TRBV15 and TRBJ2-5; D not resolved. Trimming stripped 0 bases from V and 7 bases from J, with 15 bases between. Germline V gene lookup returns CDR1 LNHNV and CDR2 YYDKDF (reference sequence). This CDR3 contains 15 residues. CDR3 bases: TGTGCCACCAGCAGAGATCACTTGGGTTTGGGGACCCAGTACTTC. Translation: CATSRDHLGLGTQYF.

This rearrangement joins TRBV30 to TRBJ2-7; D is ambiguous. This CDR3 is 11 amino acids long. V lost 0 bases and J lost 3, with 3 bases in between. The germline gives CDR1 GTSNPN, CDR2 SVGIG (reference sequence). The chain's CDR3 is CAWSVLYEQYF. DNA for the CDR3: TGTGCCTGGAGTGTACTCTACGAGCAGTACTTC.

On this clone itself: Its ends do not fully match the called genes, so a read error is possible. This same CDR3 is encoded by further DNA sequences in the sample. V usage is TRBV4-3 and J usage is TRBJ1-1, with TRBD1 identical over 11 bases. The CDR3 length is 14 residues. Germline CDR1 LGHNA, CDR2 YSLEER. Here the CDR3 DNA reads TGCGCTAGCAGCCCGGGACAGGGGGTGAATGAAGCTTTCTTT. This translates into CASSPGQGVNEAFF.

This rearrangement joins TRBV7-9 to TRBJ2-1; no clear D. The CDR3 is 14 amino acids. The ends were cut back, 1 base at V and 1 base at J, with 5 bases in the middle. The V gene's germline CDR1 is SEHNR and CDR2 FQNEAQ (reference sequence). In nucleotides, the CDR3 is TGTGCCAGCAGCTTAGTAGCATCCTACAATGAGCAGTTCTTC. As protein: CASSLVASYNEQFF.

The chain joins TRBV13 to TRBJ2-1; D might be TRBD2 (5 bases). Trimming took off 6 bases at V and 5 bases at J, with 17 bases between the two ends. CDR3 length: 15 residues. Germline CDR1 and CDR2: PRHDT and FYEKMQ (reference sequence). CDR3 sequence: CASSDPGGNNNEQFF. CDR3 nucleotides: TGTGCCAGCAGTGATCCCGGAGGAAACAACAATGAGCAGTTCTTC.

This clone is classed as medium-sized (0.01 to 0.1%). The genes are TRBV30 and TRBJ2-6, with a possible D match to TRBD1 (6 bases). CDR3 length: 14 residues. Trimming removed 5 bases from V and 2 bases from J, with 10 bases in between. CDR1 and CDR2 (germline): GTSNPN, SVGIG (reference sequence). CDR3 protein: CAWSTGTGANVLTF. CDR3 sequence (DNA): TGTGCCTGGTCTACAGGGACTGGGGCCAACGTCCTGACTTTC.

The J gene is TRBJ2-3, the V gene TRBV9, with 8 bases that match TRBD2. The germline CDR1 and CDR2 sequences are SGDLS and YYNGEE. The CDR3 contains 15 residues. V trimming: 2 bases; J trimming: 3 bases; junction bases outside the gene matches: 5. In DNA form, the CDR3 reads TGTGCCAGCAGCGTGACGGGAGGGGGGACAGATACGCAGTATTTT. Protein product: CASSVTGGGTDTQYF. Supplemented by reference TRBV9 and TRBJ2-3, the full variable domain reads DSGVTQTPKHLITATGQRVTLRCSPRSGDLSVYWYQQSLDQGLQFLIQYYNGEERAKGNILERFSAQQFPDLHSELNLSSLELGDSALYFCASSVTGGGTDTQYFGPGTRLTVL.

The chain couples TRBV27 to TRBJ1-5, with D perhaps matching TRBD1 (6 bases). This CDR3 contains 15 residues. Germline V gene data show CDR1 as MNHEY and CDR2 as SMNVEV (reference sequence). V lost 2 bases and J lost 1, with 9 bases in between. In DNA form, the CDR3 reads TGTGCCAGCAGTTTAATTCAGGGGAGCAATCAGCCCCAGCATTTT. Its translation is CASSLIQGSNQPQHF.

A single count supports this clone. The chain employs TRBV7-6 and TRBJ1-1; D is undetermined. V dropped 10 bases and J dropped 0 bases, with 9 bases sitting between them. Germline CDR1 reads SGHVS; CDR2 reads FNYEAQ. The CDR3 covers 12 residues. DNA of the CDR3: TGTGCCACGGCAGGAATGAACACTGAAGCTTTCTTT. This gives the protein CATAGMNTEAFF.

The J gene is TRBJ1-2, the V gene TRBV11-2; 10 bases line up with TRBD1. Germline CDR1 SGHAT, CDR2 FQNNGV. This CDR3 region has 15 residues. The junction had 6 bases not matched to a gene; V was cut back by 5 bases and J by 3 bases. This chain's CDR3 is CASSPQTGGDYGYTF. The CDR3 region has the DNA TGTGCCAGCAGCCCCCAGACAGGGGGCGACTATGGCTACACCTTC.

The chain joins TRBV5-6 to TRBJ1-1; D gene ambiguous. Deletions cut 0 bases from V and 1 base from J, with 10 bases between. Germline lookup yields CDR1 SGHDT and CDR2 YYEEEE. CDR3 length: 15 amino acids. CDR3 loop: CASSLVVVGNTEAFF. CDR3 nucleotides: TGTGCCAGCAGCTTGGTGGTTGTGGGGAACACTGAAGCTTTCTTT.

This rearrangement joins TRBV30 to TRBJ1-6; D gene unclear. V was cut by 0 bases and J by 6 bases, with 6 bases left in between. Germline V lookup: CDR1 GTSNPN, CDR2 SVGIG (reference sequence). CDR3 length: 13 amino acids. Here the CDR3 reads CAWSVSSNSPLHF. DNA of the CDR3: TGTGCCTGGAGTGTGTCTAGTAATTCACCCCTCCACTTT.

The chain has TRBV28 and TRBJ1-5, with 8 bases matching TRBD1. CDR3 length equals 14 residues. Germline CDR1 MDHEN, CDR2 SYDVKM. V lost 5 bases, J lost 5 bases, and 5 bases stayed unmatched. The CDR3 here is CASSRQGRDQPQHF. The CDR3 DNA is TGTGCCAGCAGTCGACAGGGGCGCGATCAGCCCCAGCATTTT.

The chain recombines TRBV13 with TRBJ2-7; tentative D call: TRBD2 (5 bases). Per the germline V gene, CDR1 is PRHDT and CDR2 is FYEKMQ (reference sequence). This CDR3 is 14 amino acids long. V was pared by 3 bases and J by 3 bases, with 12 bases between. The CDR3 region has the DNA TGTGCCAGCAGCTTCGGGGTCGGGGACTACGAGCAGTACTTC. Its protein is CASSFGVGDYEQYF.

The rearrangement links TRBV28 to TRBJ2-7, with 8 bases aligning to TRBD1. The V and J ends lost 5 bases and 2 bases, in that order; junction bases with no gene match: 8. The CDR3 has 15 residues. CDR1 and CDR2 (germline): MDHEN, SYDVKM. This chain's CDR3 is CASSLRTGMTYEQYF. DNA of the CDR3: TGTGCCAGCAGTCTCCGGACAGGGATGACCTACGAGCAGTACTTC.

V usage is TRBV5-1 and J usage is TRBJ1-2, with 7 bases aligning to TRBD1. With 0 bases clipped from V and 3 bases from J, the junction kept 5 bases outside the gene matches. Germline assignment: CDR1 SGHRS and CDR2 YFSETQ. The CDR3 has 15 amino acids. The CDR3 reads CASSLATGVDYGYTF. CDR3 DNA: TGCGCCAGCAGCTTGGCTACAGGGGTAGACTATGGCTACACCTTC.

The chain has TRBV6-4 and TRBJ2-1, with 10 bases matching TRBD2. Germline-derived CDR1 and CDR2 are MRHNA and SNTAGT. The CDR3 runs to 16 residues. The ends lost 2 bases at V and 6 bases at J; junction bases unmatched: 7. CDR3 loop: CASSDALAGDLNEQFF. CDR3 coding DNA: TGTGCCAGCAGTGACGCCCTAGCGGGAGACCTCAATGAGCAGTTCTTC.

The genes are TRBV4-1 and TRBJ1-4, with 8 positions matching TRBD1. Germline V gene data show CDR1 as MGHRA and CDR2 as YSYEKL. The junction had 5 bases not matched to a gene; V was cut back by 2 bases and J by 3 bases. The length of the CDR3 is 16 residues. The CDR3 spells CASSQNQGAPNEKLFF. DNA for the CDR3: TGCGCCAGCAGCCAAAACCAGGGGGCACCTAATGAAAAACTGTTTTTT.

This clone appeared once. The chain recombines TRBV15 with TRBJ2-7; TRBD2 aligns across 7 bases. V was clipped by 5 bases and J by 4 bases; unmatched bases: 8. CDR1 and CDR2 from the germline V gene are LNHNV and YYDKDF (reference sequence). There are 14 residues in the CDR3. The CDR3: CATSERGGEYEQYF. Written as DNA, the CDR3 is TGTGCCACCAGCGAACGGGGAGGGGAATACGAGCAGTACTTC. The full variable domain, in which reference TRBV15 and TRBJ2-7 provide the parts outside the CDR3, is DAMVIQNPRYQVTQFGKPVTLSCSQTLNHNVMYWYQQKSSQAPKLLFHYYDKDFNNEADTPDNFQSRRPNTSFCFLDIRSPGLGDTAMYLCATSERGGEYEQYFGPGTRLTVT.

The gene calls are TRBV4-3 and TRBJ2-3, with no clear D. The CDR3 extends over 15 amino acids. The germline V gene has CDR1 LGHNA and CDR2 YSLEER. The V and J ends lost 0 bases and 0 bases respectively, with 7 bases between them. As DNA, the CDR3 is TGCGCCAGCAGCCAAGAAACTCCCAGCACAGATACGCAGTATTTT. It yields the protein CASSQETPSTDTQYF.

This chain connects TRBV19 to TRBJ2-5; D gene uncertain. The CDR3 is made up of 13 amino acids. Germline values: CDR1 LNHDA, CDR2 SQIVND (reference sequence). Trimming pared 6 bases from V and 0 bases from J, leaving 8 bases between. The CDR3 loop reads CASRVRNQETQYF. CDR3 bases: TGTGCCAGTAGGGTGCGGAACCAAGAGACCCAGTACTTC.